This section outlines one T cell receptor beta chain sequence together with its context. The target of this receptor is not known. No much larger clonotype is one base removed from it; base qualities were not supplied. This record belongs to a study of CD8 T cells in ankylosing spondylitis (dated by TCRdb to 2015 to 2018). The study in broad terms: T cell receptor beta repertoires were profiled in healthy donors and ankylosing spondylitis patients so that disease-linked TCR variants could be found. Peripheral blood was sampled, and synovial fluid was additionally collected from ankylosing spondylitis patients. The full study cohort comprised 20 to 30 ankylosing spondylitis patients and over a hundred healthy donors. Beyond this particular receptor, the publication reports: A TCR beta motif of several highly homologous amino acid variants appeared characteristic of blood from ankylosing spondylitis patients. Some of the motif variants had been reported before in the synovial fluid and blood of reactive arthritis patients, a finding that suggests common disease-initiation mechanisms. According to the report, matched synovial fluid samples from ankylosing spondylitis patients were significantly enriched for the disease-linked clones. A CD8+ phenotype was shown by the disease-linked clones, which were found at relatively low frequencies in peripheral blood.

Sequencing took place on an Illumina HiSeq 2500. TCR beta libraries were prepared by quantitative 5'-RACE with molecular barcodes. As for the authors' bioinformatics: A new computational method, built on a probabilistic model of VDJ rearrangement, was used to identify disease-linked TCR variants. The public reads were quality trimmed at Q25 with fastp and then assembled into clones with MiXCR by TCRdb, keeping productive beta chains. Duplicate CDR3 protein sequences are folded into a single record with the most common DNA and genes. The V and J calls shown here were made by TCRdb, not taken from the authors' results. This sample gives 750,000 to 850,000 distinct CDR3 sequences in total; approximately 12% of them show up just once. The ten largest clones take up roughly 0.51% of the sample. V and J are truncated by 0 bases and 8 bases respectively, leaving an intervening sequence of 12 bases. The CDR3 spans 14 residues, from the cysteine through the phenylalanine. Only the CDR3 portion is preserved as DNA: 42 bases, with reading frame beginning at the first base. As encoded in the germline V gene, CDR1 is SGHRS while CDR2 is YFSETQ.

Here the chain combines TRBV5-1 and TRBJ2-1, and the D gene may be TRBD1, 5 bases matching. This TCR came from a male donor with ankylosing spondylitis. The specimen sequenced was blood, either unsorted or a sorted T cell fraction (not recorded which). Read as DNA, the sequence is TGCGCCAGCAGCTTGGACAGGCCCTTAGATGAGCAGTTCTTC. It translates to CASSLDRPLDEQFF.